A single sample is the source of the 24 T cell receptor beta chains below, sequenced in a study of blood T cell repertoires in COVID-19. Generated by immunoSEQ multiplex PCR, the TCRdb table keeps only in-frame clones and is missing some. The sample includes approximately 190,000 clones, nearly 90% seen only once; the top ten take roughly a fifth. The sequenced sample was peripheral blood. The receptors shown here come from a man in his sixties with active or convalescent COVID-19.

The rearrangement links TRBV5-5 to TRBJ2-2; 8 nucleotides match TRBD1. V lost 4 bases and J lost 4; bases outside the gene matches: 9. The CDR3 loop spans 16 amino acids. Germline-derived CDR1 and CDR2 are SGHKS and YYEKEE (reference sequence). As DNA, the CDR3 is TGTGCCAGCAGCCCCCCGGCAGGGGGCCCCACCGGGGAGCTGTTTTTT. Protein product: CASSPPAGGPTGELFF.

The chain carries TRBV27 and TRBJ1-6; tentatively, D is TRBD1 (5 bases). This CDR3 contains 14 residues. Trimming shortened V by 2 bases and J by 11 bases, and 13 bases separated the two germline ends. The V gene's germline CDR1 is MNHEY and CDR2 SMNVEV (reference sequence). Here the CDR3 reads CASSLVQGRPPLHF. The CDR3 nucleotides read TGTGCCAGCAGTTTAGTGCAGGGTAGGCCACCCCTCCACTTT.

The chain employs TRBV19 and TRBJ2-1, with TRBD2 matching 8 bases. The CDR3 sequence is 15 residues long. The V and J ends lost 4 bases and 4 bases, in that order; junction bases with no gene match: 6. Germline V gene lookup returns CDR1 LNHDA and CDR2 SQIVND (reference sequence). The CDR3 bases are TGTGCCAGTAGTACCGGGACTAGTATGTACAATGAGCAGTTCTTC. Protein sequence: CASSTGTSMYNEQFF.

The V and J genes are TRBV6-1 and TRBJ2-7; the D gene is possibly TRBD2 (5 bases). Germline-derived CDR1 and CDR2 are MNHNS and SASEGT. This CDR3 comprises 14 residues. Trimming left V 1 base short and J 1 base short, with 8 bases between. Written as DNA, the CDR3 is TGTGCCAGCAGTGAAGACGGGGAATCCTACGAGCAGTACTTC. Translated, it gives CASSEDGESYEQYF.

This clone came up a few times. The CDR3 loop reads CASSRLAGGNSPLHF. The CDR3 region has the DNA TGTGCCAGTAGTCGGTTGGCGGGGGGGAATTCACCCCTCCACTTT. This chain connects TRBV19 to TRBJ1-6; possible D gene TRBD1, 5 bases. The V gene lost 5 bases and the J gene lost 7 bases, with 15 bases spanning the gap. This CDR3 spans 15 amino acids. CDR1 and CDR2 (germline): LNHDA, SQIVND (reference sequence).

This chain connects TRBV3-1 (or the pseudogene TRBV3-2) to TRBJ2-7; the match to TRBD2 covers 12 bases. The CDR3 spans 14 residues. The V gene's germline CDR1 is LGHDT and CDR2 YNNKEL (reference sequence). V shed 6 bases and J 2 bases; nucleotides not matched to a gene: 2. CDR3 amino acids: CASRRTSGAYEQYF. The CDR3 DNA follows: TGTGCCAGCAGGAGGACTAGCGGGGCCTACGAGCAGTACTTC.

The V gene is TRBV2, the J gene TRBJ1-2; no definite D call. In germline, CDR1 is SNHLY, CDR2 FYNNEI. The CDR3 loop spans 14 amino acids. The V end was cut by 7 bases, the J end by 4 bases, with 16 bases between. The CDR3 coding sequence is TGTGCCAGCACCTACCCCGGAGGAGGCTATGGCTACACCTTC. This encodes CASTYPGGGYGYTF.

The rearrangement uses TRBV6-5 and TRBJ1-5; 9 nucleotides align to TRBD1. Germline-derived CDR1 and CDR2 are MNHEY and SVGAGI. The CDR3 loop spans 15 amino acids. With V trimmed by 6 bases and J by 7 bases, 10 bases remained unmatched. CDR3 in amino acids: CASSKLTDRGQPQHF. For the CDR3, the DNA is TGTGCCAGCAGCAAATTAACGGACAGGGGACAGCCCCAGCATTTT.

V is TRBV11-2 and J is TRBJ2-5, with 7 bases aligning to TRBD1. The germline V gene encodes CDR1 SGHAT and CDR2 FQNNGV. This CDR3 has 13 amino acids. V lost 5 bases and J lost 7; bases outside the gene matches: 7. The CDR3, as DNA: TGTGCCAGCAGCACGACAGGGCTTGCGACCCAGTACTTC. Translating gives CASSTTGLATQYF.

The chain is built from TRBV20-1 and TRBJ1-5; 9 bases are shared with TRBD1. This CDR3 has 15 residues. Germline CDR1 and CDR2: DFQATT and SNEGSKA (reference sequence). Trimming removed 3 bases from V and 1 base from J; junction bases left unmatched: 4. CDR3 amino acids: CSASPGQGSNQPQHF. CDR3 nucleotides: TGCAGTGCTAGTCCCGGACAGGGGAGCAATCAGCCCCAGCATTTT.

This clone is a singleton in its sample. At one of its ends the junction is not consistent with the germline gene, which may arise from a read error. V gene TRBV6-2 or TRBV6-3 combines with J gene TRBJ1-5, with D hard to call. Germline V lookup: CDR1 MNHEY, CDR2 SVGEGT. The CDR3 is 12 amino acids. DNA of the CDR3: TGTGCCAGCCGTTTTAGCAGTCAGCCCCAGCATTTT. Its protein is CASRFSSQPQHF.

The J gene is TRBJ1-5, the V gene TRBV6-1, with 7 bases aligning to TRBD1. From germline, CDR1 is MNHNS and CDR2 SASEGT. There are 14 residues in the CDR3. V was clipped by 3 bases and J by 9 bases; unmatched bases: 8. CDR3 residues: CASSEGGRGLPQHF. CDR3 DNA sequence: TGTGCCAGCAGTGAGGGGGGTAGGGGGCTGCCCCAGCATTTT.

The rearrangement uses TRBV11-2 and TRBJ1-2, with 7 nucleotides matching TRBD1. CDR1 is SGHAT and CDR2 is FQNNGV in the germline V gene. This CDR3 region has 18 residues. The V segment lost 0 bases and the J segment 4 bases; nucleotides outside the gene matches: 14. CDR3 sequence reads: CASSLDWVGGGLGYGYTF. The CDR3 DNA follows: TGTGCCAGCAGCTTAGATTGGGTAGGGGGCGGACTCGGCTATGGCTACACCTTC.

The chain is built from TRBV19 and TRBJ1-3, with 7 bases matching TRBD1. V lost 4 bases to trimming and J lost 4 bases; unmatched junction nucleotides: 1. Per germline, CDR1 LNHDA and CDR2 SQIVND (reference sequence). This CDR3 is 13 amino acids long. The CDR3 protein is CASSTGQGNTIYF. CDR3 DNA sequence: TGTGCCAGTAGTACGGGACAGGGAAACACCATATATTTT.

The V gene is TRBV11-2, the J gene TRBJ2-6; 8 nucleotides align to TRBD1. The CDR3 spans 19 residues. Germline assignment: CDR1 SGHAT and CDR2 FQNNGV. The trim removed 1 base at V and 0 bases at J, leaving 8 bases unmatched. In nucleotides, the CDR3 is TGTGCCAGCAGCTTAGTTGGGCCAGGGGGCGCCTCTGGGGCCAACGTCCTGACTTTC. Amino acids: CASSLVGPGGASGANVLTF.

The chain links TRBV5-4 to TRBJ1-1, with D possibly TRBD1 on 6 matching bases. With 2 bases removed from V and 2 bases from J, the gap between germline ends came to 16 bases. The CDR3 contains 16 residues. Germline CDR1 SGHNT, CDR2 YYREEE (reference sequence). CDR3 DNA: TGTGCCAGCAGCTTAGGGGGGGGGATGTCAAACACTGAAGCTTTCTTT. The encoded protein is CASSLGGGMSNTEAFF. Variable domain in full (rest from reference TRBV5-4 and TRBJ1-1): ETGVTQSPTHLIKTRGQQVTLRCSSQSGHNTVSWYQQALGQGPQFIFQYYREEENGRGNFPPRFSGLQFPNYSSELNVNALELDDSALYLCASSLGGGMSNTEAFFGQGTRLTVV.

In this sample, this clone turned up a few times. The genes are TRBV2 and TRBJ1-1; D unresolved. Germline lookup yields CDR1 SNHLY and CDR2 FYNNEI. CDR3 length: 14 residues. V dropped 5 bases and J dropped 0 bases, with 10 bases sitting between them. The DNA for the CDR3 is TGTGCCAGCAGTCGAGACGGGTTGAACACTGAAGCTTTCTTT. This gives the protein CASSRDGLNTEAFF. The full variable domain, in which reference TRBV2 and TRBJ1-1 provide the parts outside the CDR3, is EPEVTQTPSHQVTQMGQEVILRCVPISNHLYFYWYRQILGQKVEFLVSFYNNEISEKSEIFDDQFSVERPDGSNFTLKIRSTKLEDSAMYFCASSRDGLNTEAFFGQGTRLTVV.

The chain has TRBV5-1 and TRBJ2-5, with 7 bases fitting TRBD1. The CDR3 contains 14 residues. CDR1 SGHRS and CDR2 YFSETQ come from the germline V gene. Trimming at V came to 0 bases and at J to 4 bases, leaving 3 bases not matched to a gene. DNA for the CDR3: TGCGCCAGCAGCTTGGACAGGGGTCGAGAGACCCAGTACTTC. Translated: CASSLDRGRETQYF.

This clone turned up a few times. The chain combines TRBV19 with TRBJ2-1; 7 nucleotides align to TRBD2. Per the germline V gene, CDR1 is LNHDA and CDR2 is SQIVND (reference sequence). With 7 bases clipped from V and 4 bases from J, the junction kept 10 bases outside the gene matches. CDR3 length: 15 residues. CDR3 bases: TGTGCCAGTAACGGTGGGGGGACTATTTACAATGAGCAGTTCTTC. This gives the protein CASNGGGTIYNEQFF. Full variable domain (remainder filled in from reference TRBV19 and TRBJ2-1): DGGITQSPKYLFRKEGQNVTLSCEQNLNHDAMYWYRQDPGQGLRLIYYSQIVNDFQKGDIAEGYSVSREKKESFPLTVTSAQKNPTAFYLCASNGGGTIYNEQFFGPGTRLTVL.

This clone showed up just once. The rearrangement uses TRBV30 and TRBJ1-1; D is unclear. The length of the CDR3 is 17 residues. Germline loops: CDR1 GTSNPN, CDR2 SVGIG (reference sequence). The V and J ends lost 2 bases and 4 bases respectively, with 23 bases between them. This CDR3 is CAWSQYRDLLSGTEAFF. The CDR3 nucleotides read TGTGCCTGGAGTCAATACCGGGATCTCCTATCTGGCACTGAAGCTTTCTTT.

This clone occurred once. This rearrangement joins TRBV5-1 to TRBJ1-2, with 8 bases aligning to TRBD1. V trimming: 2 bases; J trimming: 7 bases; junction bases outside the gene matches: 7. The germline gives CDR1 SGHRS, CDR2 YFSETQ. The CDR3 has 14 residues. The CDR3 nucleotides are TGCGCCAGCAGCTTAAGGACAGGGTCGCGTGGCTACACCTTC. As protein: CASSLRTGSRGYTF.

This rearrangement joins TRBV5-1 to TRBJ1-4, with D possibly being TRBD1 (5 bases). V was cut by 0 bases and J by 5 bases, with 14 bases left in between. Looked up from germline, CDR1 is SGHRS and CDR2 is YFSETQ. CDR3 size: 16 residues. As DNA, the CDR3 is TGCGCCAGCAGCTTGGCCATTAAAGGGGTAAATGAAAAACTGTTTTTT. Amino acids: CASSLAIKGVNEKLFF.

This clone appeared once. The rearrangement uses TRBV29-1 and TRBJ2-3, with D perhaps TRBD2 (5 bases). V was shortened by 2 bases and J by 6 bases, with 12 bases between the two germline ends. This CDR3 region has 13 residues. The germline V gene has CDR1 SQVTM and CDR2 ANQGSEA. The CDR3: CSVERGKRDTQYF. CDR3 sequence (DNA): TGCAGCGTTGAAAGAGGGAAACGGGATACGCAGTATTTT.

The chain carries TRBV3-1 (or the pseudogene TRBV3-2) and TRBJ2-2; D perhaps matches TRBD2 (6 bases). Deletions cut 4 bases from V and 3 bases from J, with 9 bases between. The CDR3 covers 14 residues. The germline CDR1 and CDR2 sequences are LGHDT and YNNKEL (reference sequence). DNA for the CDR3: TGTGCCAGCAGCCTTGGAGGGGACACCGGGGAGCTGTTTTTT. This translates into CASSLGGDTGELFF.